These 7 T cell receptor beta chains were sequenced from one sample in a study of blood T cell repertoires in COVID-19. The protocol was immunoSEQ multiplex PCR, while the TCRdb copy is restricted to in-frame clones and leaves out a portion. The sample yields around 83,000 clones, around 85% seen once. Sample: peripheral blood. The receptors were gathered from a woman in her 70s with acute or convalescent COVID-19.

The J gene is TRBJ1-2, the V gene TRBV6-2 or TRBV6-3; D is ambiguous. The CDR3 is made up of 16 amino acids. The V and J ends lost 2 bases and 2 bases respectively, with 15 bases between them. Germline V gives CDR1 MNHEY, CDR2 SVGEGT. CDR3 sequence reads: CASSYPMGVSNYGYTF. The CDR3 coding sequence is TGTGCCAGCAGTTACCCGATGGGAGTGTCGAACTATGGCTACACCTTC.

CDR3 amino acids: CASSYARTGAGTEAFF. In DNA form, the CDR3 reads TGTGCCAGCAGTTACGCAAGGACAGGGGCGGGCACTGAAGCTTTCTTT. The chain recombines TRBV6-5 with TRBJ1-1; the match to TRBD1 covers 9 bases. Trimming cost V 2 bases and J 4 bases; bases outside gene matches: 8. Germline V gives CDR1 MNHEY, CDR2 SVGAGI. The CDR3 runs to 16 residues.

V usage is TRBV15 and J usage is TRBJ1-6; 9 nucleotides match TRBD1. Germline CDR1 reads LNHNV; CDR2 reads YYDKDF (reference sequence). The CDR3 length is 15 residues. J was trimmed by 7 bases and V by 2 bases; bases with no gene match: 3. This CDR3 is CATSRTGTGNSPLHF. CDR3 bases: TGTGCCACCAGCAGAACCGGGACAGGGAATTCACCCCTCCACTTT.

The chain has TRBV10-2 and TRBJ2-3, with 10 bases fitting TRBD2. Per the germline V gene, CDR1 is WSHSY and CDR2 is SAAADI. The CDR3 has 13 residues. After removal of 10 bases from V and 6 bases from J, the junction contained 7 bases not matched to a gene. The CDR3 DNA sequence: TGCGCCACCGAACTAGCGGGATTCGATACGCAGTATTTT. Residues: CATELAGFDTQYF.

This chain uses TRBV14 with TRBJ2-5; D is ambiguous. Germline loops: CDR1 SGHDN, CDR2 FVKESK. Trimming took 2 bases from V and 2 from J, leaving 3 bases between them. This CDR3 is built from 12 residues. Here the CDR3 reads CASSQLQETQYF. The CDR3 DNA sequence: TGTGCCAGCAGCCAACTTCAAGAGACCCAGTACTTC.

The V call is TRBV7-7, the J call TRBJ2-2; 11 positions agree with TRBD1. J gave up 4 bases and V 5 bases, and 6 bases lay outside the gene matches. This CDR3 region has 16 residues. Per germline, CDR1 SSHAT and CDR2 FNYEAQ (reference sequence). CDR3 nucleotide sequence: TGTGCCAGCAGCCGGACAGGGGGCGCCGGCACCGGGGAGCTGTTTTTT. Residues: CASSRTGGAGTGELFF.

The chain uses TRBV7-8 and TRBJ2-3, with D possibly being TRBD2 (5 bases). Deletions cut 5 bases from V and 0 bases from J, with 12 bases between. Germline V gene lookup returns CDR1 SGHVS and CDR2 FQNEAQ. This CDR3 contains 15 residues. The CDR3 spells CASSMSGTSTDTQYF. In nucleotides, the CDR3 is TGTGCCAGCAGCATGAGCGGAACTAGCACAGATACGCAGTATTTT.